This TCR beta chain was identified during a study of blood T cell repertoires in COVID-19. Study-wide context: T cells, B-cell-depleted T cells, or PBMCs provided the cDNA or gDNA that served as material.

All recovered Cohort 3 donors got two negative PCRs, got clearance, or saw symptom resolution. This CDR3 comprises 12 residues. Deletions cut 7 bases from V and 7 bases from J, with 10 bases between. Per the germline V gene, CDR1 is SNHLY and CDR2 is FYNNEI. Authors' processing steps: Reference gene primer amplification gave nucleated cell count estimates. Generated by immunoSEQ multiplex PCR, the TCRdb table keeps only in-frame clones and is missing some. V and J calls and clone size are copied from that table; D and trimming were computed from the DNA. The table lists under 350,000 clones, under 90% of them singletons.

Material for sequencing was PBMCs or T cells enriched from blood (not recorded which). The chain couples TRBV2 to TRBJ1-4; D ambiguous. The TCR originated in a woman in her sixties or seventies who had recovered from COVID-19. CDR3 DNA sequence: TGTGCCAGCACCTTCGAGGGTGAAAAACTGTTTTTT. Its protein product is CASTFEGEKLFF.